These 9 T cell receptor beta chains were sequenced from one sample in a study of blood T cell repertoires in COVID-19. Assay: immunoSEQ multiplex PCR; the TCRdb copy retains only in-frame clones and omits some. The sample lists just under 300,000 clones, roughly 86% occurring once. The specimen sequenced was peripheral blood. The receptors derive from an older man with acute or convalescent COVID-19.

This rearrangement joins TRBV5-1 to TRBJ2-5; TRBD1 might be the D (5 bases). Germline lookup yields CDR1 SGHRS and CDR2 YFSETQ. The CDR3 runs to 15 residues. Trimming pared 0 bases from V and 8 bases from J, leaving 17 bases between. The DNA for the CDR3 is TGCGCCAGCAGCTTGGGGTCTGGGGCCGTCAAAACCCAGTACTTC. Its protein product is CASSLGSGAVKTQYF.

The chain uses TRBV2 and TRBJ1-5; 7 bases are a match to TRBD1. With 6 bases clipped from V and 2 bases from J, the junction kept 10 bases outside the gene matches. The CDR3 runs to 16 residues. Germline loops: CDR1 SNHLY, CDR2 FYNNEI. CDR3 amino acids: CASRRGTDMGNQPQHF. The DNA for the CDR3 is TGTGCCAGCAGGCGCGGGACAGACATGGGCAATCAGCCCCAGCATTTT.

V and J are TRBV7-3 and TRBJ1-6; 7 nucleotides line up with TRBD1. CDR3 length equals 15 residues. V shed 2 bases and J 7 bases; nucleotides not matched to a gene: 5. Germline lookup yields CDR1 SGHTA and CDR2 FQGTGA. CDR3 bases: TGTGCCAGCAGCTTACAGGGGGATGGAAATTCACCCCTCCACTTT. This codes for CASSLQGDGNSPLHF.

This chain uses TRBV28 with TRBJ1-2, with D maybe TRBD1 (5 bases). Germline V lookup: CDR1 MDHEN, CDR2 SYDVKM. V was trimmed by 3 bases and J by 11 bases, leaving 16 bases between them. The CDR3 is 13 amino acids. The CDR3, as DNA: TGTGCCAGCAGTTTGCAGGGAAGTATGGGGTACACCTTC. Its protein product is CASSLQGSMGYTF.

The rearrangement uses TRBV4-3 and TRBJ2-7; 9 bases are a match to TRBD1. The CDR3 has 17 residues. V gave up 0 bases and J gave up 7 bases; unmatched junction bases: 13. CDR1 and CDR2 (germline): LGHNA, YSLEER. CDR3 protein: CASSQDAPGQGFREQYF. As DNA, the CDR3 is TGCGCCAGCAGCCAAGATGCCCCGGGACAGGGATTTAGGGAGCAGTACTTC.

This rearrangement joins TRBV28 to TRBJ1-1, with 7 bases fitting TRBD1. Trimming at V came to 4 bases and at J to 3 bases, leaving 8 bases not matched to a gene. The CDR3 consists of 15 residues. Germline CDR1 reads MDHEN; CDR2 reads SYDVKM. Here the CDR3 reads CASSSLAGGHTEAFF. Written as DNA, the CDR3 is TGTGCCAGCAGTTCGTTGGCAGGGGGTCACACTGAAGCTTTCTTT.

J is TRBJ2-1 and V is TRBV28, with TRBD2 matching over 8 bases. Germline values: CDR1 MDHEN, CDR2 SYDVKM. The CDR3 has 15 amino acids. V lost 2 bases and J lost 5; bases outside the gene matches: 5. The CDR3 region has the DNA TGTGCCAGCAGTTTAGGCGGGAGGATCGACAATGAGCAGTTCTTC. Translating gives CASSLGGRIDNEQFF.

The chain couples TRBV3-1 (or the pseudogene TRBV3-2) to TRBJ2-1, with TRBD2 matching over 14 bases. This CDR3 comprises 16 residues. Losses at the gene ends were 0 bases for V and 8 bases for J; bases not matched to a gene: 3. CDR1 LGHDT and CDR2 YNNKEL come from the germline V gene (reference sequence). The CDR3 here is CASSQDGGLAGDEQFF. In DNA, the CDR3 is TGTGCCAGCAGCCAAGATGGGGGACTAGCGGGAGATGAGCAGTTCTTC.

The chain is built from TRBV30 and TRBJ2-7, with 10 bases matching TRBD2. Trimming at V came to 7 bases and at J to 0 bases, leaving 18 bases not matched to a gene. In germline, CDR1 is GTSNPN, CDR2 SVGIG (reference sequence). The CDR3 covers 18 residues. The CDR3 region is CAFPLDRQLAGHSYEQYF. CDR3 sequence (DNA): TGTGCCTTCCCACTAGACCGCCAACTAGCGGGACACTCCTACGAGCAGTACTTC.